These 10 T cell receptor beta chains share one sample of origin, sequenced in a study of blood T cell repertoires in COVID-19. Assay used: immunoSEQ multiplex PCR; TCRdb lists only in-frame clones, some missing. This table holds a few hundred thousand clones, 70% to 90% found once. Sequencing was carried out using peripheral blood. The origin of the receptors is a man aged 18 to 30 with active or convalescent COVID-19.

This clone was counted a single time. The rearrangement links TRBV9 to TRBJ1-1; D ambiguous. The germline V and J ends were trimmed by 0 bases and 6 bases, with 18 bases remaining between them. This CDR3 contains 16 residues. The germline V gene encodes CDR1 SGDLS and CDR2 YYNGEE. The CDR3, as DNA: TGTGCCAGCAGCGTAGGGTTTGGAGGAATAGGCTCTGAAGCTTTCTTT. This translates into CASSVGFGGIGSEAFF.

The CDR3 DNA reads TGTGCCAGTAGTATAAACGTCCTGCTAGTACGGGAAAAACTGTTTTTT. Translated: CASSINVLLVREKLFF. This sequence joins TRBV19 and TRBJ1-4, with D uncertain. V shed 2 bases and J shed 8 bases, with 18 bases lying between them. The germline V gene encodes CDR1 LNHDA and CDR2 SQIVND (reference sequence). The CDR3 sequence is 16 residues long.

V usage is TRBV27 and J usage is TRBJ2-7, with a possible D match to TRBD2 (6 bases). CDR3 length: 14 residues. The V end was cut by 3 bases, the J end by 7 bases, with 16 bases between. Germline values: CDR1 MNHEY, CDR2 SMNVEV (reference sequence). The CDR3 spells CASSFAGTSLEQYF. The CDR3 region has the DNA TGTGCCAGCAGTTTTGCGGGGACCTCTTTAGAGCAGTACTTC.

This chain uses TRBV25-1 with TRBJ1-5; D is ambiguous. The CDR3 has 13 residues. V lost 10 bases and J 2 bases, leaving 12 bases between the germline ends. The germline CDR1 and CDR2 sequences are MGHDK and SYGVNS. CDR3 nucleotide sequence: TGTGCCACGTCCCCCGCAGGCAATCAGCCCCAGCATTTT. The encoded protein is CATSPAGNQPQHF.

The chain combines TRBV28 with TRBJ2-2; 7 nucleotides agree with TRBD1. CDR1 MDHEN and CDR2 SYDVKM come from the germline V gene. Losses at the gene ends were 5 bases for V and 4 bases for J; bases not matched to a gene: 7. The CDR3 is 15 amino acids. CDR3: CASSRQGPGTGELFF. Here the CDR3 DNA reads TGTGCCAGCAGTCGACAGGGCCCGGGCACCGGGGAGCTGTTTTTT.

The rearrangement links TRBV4-2 to TRBJ1-1; possibly TRBD1 for D (6 bases). Between the trimmed V and J ends, which lost 1 base and 0 bases, there was a span of 9 bases. Germline lookup yields CDR1 LGHNA and CDR2 YNFKEQ. The CDR3 length is 15 residues. DNA of the CDR3: TGTGCCAGCAGCCAAGCGGACAGCCTGAACACTGAAGCTTTCTTT. Its protein is CASSQADSLNTEAFF.

In its sample, this clone was seen once. The CDR3: CASSSSERLVFPQYF. The CDR3 DNA is TGTGCCAGCAGCTCGAGCGAAAGACTAGTCTTTCCGCAGTATTTT. The rearrangement links TRBV7-9 to TRBJ2-3; tentatively, D is TRBD2 (6 bases). This CDR3 spans 15 amino acids. V was shortened by 4 bases and J by 10 bases, with 21 bases between the two germline ends. Per the germline V gene, CDR1 is SEHNR and CDR2 is FQNEAQ (reference sequence).

This chain connects TRBV20-1 to TRBJ2-3; D is ambiguous. The CDR3 covers 11 residues. Germline lookup yields CDR1 DFQATT and CDR2 SNEGSKA (reference sequence). V was trimmed by 5 bases and J by 4 bases, leaving 7 bases between them. This CDR3 is CSAPGADTQYF. The CDR3, as DNA: TGCAGTGCTCCCGGTGCAGATACGCAGTATTTT.

This chain links TRBV9 with TRBJ2-7, with TRBD2 matching 9 bases. Unmatched junction bases numbered 7, after V lost 5 bases and J lost 1 base. Germline V gene data show CDR1 as SGDLS and CDR2 as YYNGEE. The CDR3 loop spans 15 amino acids. The CDR3 region is CASSASGTSSYEQYF. The CDR3 DNA follows: TGTGCCAGCAGTGCTAGCGGGACATCATCCTACGAGCAGTACTTC.

The rearrangement joins TRBV15 to TRBJ1-1, with 8 nucleotides matching TRBD1. CDR1 is LNHNV, CDR2 YYDKDF, per germline (reference sequence). V gave up 4 bases and J gave up 1 base; unmatched junction bases: 8. The CDR3 runs 16 residues. CDR3 nucleotides: TGTGCCACCAGCAAAAGCCCCGGGACAGGGAACACTGAAGCTTTCTTT. Translating it yields CATSKSPGTGNTEAFF.